What follows are 15 T cell receptor beta chains derived from one specimen sequenced in a study of blood T cell repertoires in COVID-19. Sequenced by immunoSEQ multiplex PCR; TCRdb stores in-frame clones only, minus some. There are some 200,000 clones in the sample; approximately 90% occur only once, and under 15% lies in the top ten. The sequencing input was peripheral blood. The receptors derive from a woman in her 70s with COVID-19, enrolled during active disease.

This clone has only one observation. A read error may account for a junction end that differs from germline. This chain links TRBV19 with TRBJ1-1; D ambiguous. The germline gives CDR1 LNHDA, CDR2 SQIVND (reference sequence). This CDR3 comprises 15 residues. The CDR3: CASSISNAGNTETFF. In nucleotides, the CDR3 is TGTGCCAGTAGTATATCGAACGCGGGGAACACTGAAACTTTCTTT.

This clone came up once. The CDR3 bases are TGTGCCATCAGTGTCGGACCTGGACAGGGATATGTGGAAGCTTTCTTT. It specifies CAISVGPGQGYVEAFF. V gene TRBV10-3 combines with J gene TRBJ1-1; 8 bases fit TRBD1. Trimming took 4 bases from V and 8 from J; bases not matched to a gene: 15. This CDR3 is 16 amino acids long. Germline loops: CDR1 ENHRY, CDR2 SYGVKD.

The rearrangement links TRBV9 to TRBJ2-7; 14 bases match TRBD2. Germline V lookup: CDR1 SGDLS, CDR2 YYNGEE. After removal of 4 bases from V and 5 bases from J, the junction contained 5 bases not matched to a gene. The CDR3 is 15 residues long. The CDR3 spells CASSPGTSGSDEQYF. As DNA, the CDR3 is TGTGCCAGCAGCCCCGGGACTAGCGGGAGTGACGAGCAGTACTTC.

The chain couples TRBV30 to TRBJ2-7; TRBD2 matches at 9 bases. Germline CDR1 is GTSNPN and CDR2 is SVGIG (reference sequence). V lost 4 bases, J lost 4 bases, and 8 bases stayed unmatched. This CDR3 spans 14 amino acids. CDR3 in amino acids: CAWTGGRAHYEQYF. In nucleotides, the CDR3 is TGTGCCTGGACGGGCGGGAGGGCCCATTACGAGCAGTACTTC.

The chain recombines TRBV28 with TRBJ1-5, with 8 positions matching TRBD1. The trim removed 10 bases at V and 5 bases at J, leaving 10 bases unmatched. The CDR3 sequence is 14 residues long. The germline V gene has CDR1 MDHEN and CDR2 SYDVKM. Here the CDR3 reads CATEDRALDQPQHF. The CDR3 bases are TGTGCCACCGAGGACAGGGCTTTGGATCAGCCCCAGCATTTT. Full variable domain (rest looked up from reference TRBV28 and TRBJ1-5): DVKVTQSSRYLVKRTGEKVFLECVQDMDHENMFWYRQDPGLGLRLIYFSYDVKMKEKGDIPEGYSVSREKKERFSLILESASTNQTSMYLCATEDRALDQPQHFGDGTRLSIL.

This clone appeared a single time. The rearrangement joins TRBV2 to TRBJ2-3, with D maybe TRBD1 (6 bases). Trimming stripped 6 bases from V and 6 bases from J, with 13 bases between. The CDR3 length is 13 residues. Per germline, CDR1 SNHLY and CDR2 FYNNEI. The CDR3 sequence: CASRTGPGDTQYF. Written as DNA, the CDR3 is TGTGCCAGCAGAACAGGGCCCGGGGATACGCAGTATTTT.

CDR3 region: CASRLSGTYNEQFF. For the CDR3, the DNA is TGTGCCAGCAGATTAAGCGGGACCTACAATGAGCAGTTCTTC. The J gene is TRBJ2-1, the V gene TRBV6-5; 7 bases fit TRBD2. The CDR3 totals 14 residues. After removal of 6 bases from V and 2 bases from J, the junction contained 4 bases not matched to a gene. CDR1 and CDR2 from the germline V gene are MNHEY and SVGAGI.

The chain joins TRBV4-1 to TRBJ2-1; tentatively, D is TRBD1 (5 bases). The CDR3 is 14 amino acids. The germline V gene encodes CDR1 MGHRA and CDR2 YSYEKL. The germline V and J ends were trimmed by 4 bases and 8 bases, with 15 bases remaining between them. The CDR3 is CASSPSPGYYEQFF. CDR3 bases: TGCGCCAGCAGCCCGAGCCCAGGGTACTATGAGCAGTTCTTC.

The chain joins TRBV13 to TRBJ1-2; the match to TRBD1 covers 7 bases. Germline V gives CDR1 PRHDT, CDR2 FYEKMQ (reference sequence). V shed 3 bases and J 5 bases; nucleotides not matched to a gene: 6. This CDR3 contains 14 residues. This chain's CDR3 is CASSFSTGRYGYTF. In DNA, the CDR3 is TGTGCCAGCAGCTTCTCGACAGGGCGGTATGGCTACACCTTC.

The chain employs TRBV29-1 and TRBJ2-3, with TRBD2 matching over 14 bases. Trimming removed 4 bases from V and 3 bases from J; junction bases left unmatched: 6. Germline V lookup: CDR1 SQVTM, CDR2 ANQGSEA. This CDR3 spans 16 amino acids. The CDR3 DNA sequence: TGCAGCGTTGCCGTAGGGACTAGCGGGAGAACAGATACGCAGTATTTT. It yields the protein CSVAVGTSGRTDTQYF.

The chain links TRBV5-5 to TRBJ2-7, with D hard to call. The CDR3 runs to 12 residues. V lost 0 bases to trimming and J lost 3 bases, with 4 bases between them. Germline CDR1 SGHKS, CDR2 YYEKEE (reference sequence). In DNA form, the CDR3 reads TGTGCCAGCAGCTTGGACATCTACGAGCAGTACTTC. Translating it yields CASSLDIYEQYF.

In its sample, this clone was seen once. The J gene is TRBJ1-1, the V gene TRBV28; D may be TRBD1 (6 bases). V was pared by 7 bases and J by 7 bases, with 16 bases between. Germline CDR1 MDHEN, CDR2 SYDVKM. The length of the CDR3 is 13 residues. The CDR3 protein is CASTLTGYFEAFF. DNA of the CDR3: TGTGCCAGCACCCTCACAGGGTACTTTGAAGCTTTCTTT.

The gene calls are TRBV28 and TRBJ1-1; no reliable D call. The V gene's germline CDR1 is MDHEN and CDR2 SYDVKM. This CDR3 has 11 amino acids. The V gene lost 7 bases and the J gene lost 2 bases, with 5 bases spanning the gap. The CDR3 here is CASKSNTEAFF. CDR3 nucleotides: TGTGCCAGCAAAAGCAACACTGAAGCTTTCTTT.

The CDR3 spells CASSRSPYGYTF. The DNA of the CDR3 is TGTGCCAGCAGCCGTAGTCCCTATGGCTACACCTTC. This chain joins TRBV3-1 (or the pseudogene TRBV3-2) and TRBJ1-2, with D unclear. V lost 4 bases to trimming and J lost 4 bases, with 7 bases between them. The V gene's germline CDR1 is LGHDT and CDR2 YNNKEL (reference sequence). The CDR3 is 12 amino acids.

The chain has TRBV11-3 and TRBJ2-1; the D gene is possibly TRBD2 (5 bases). V was clipped by 6 bases and J by 3 bases, with 9 bases between them. Looked up from germline, CDR1 is SGHNT and CDR2 is YENEEA. The CDR3 loop spans 13 amino acids. CDR3 nucleotides: TGTGCCAGCAGTCGAGACTACTACAATGAGCAGTTCTTC. Amino acids: CASSRDYYNEQFF.